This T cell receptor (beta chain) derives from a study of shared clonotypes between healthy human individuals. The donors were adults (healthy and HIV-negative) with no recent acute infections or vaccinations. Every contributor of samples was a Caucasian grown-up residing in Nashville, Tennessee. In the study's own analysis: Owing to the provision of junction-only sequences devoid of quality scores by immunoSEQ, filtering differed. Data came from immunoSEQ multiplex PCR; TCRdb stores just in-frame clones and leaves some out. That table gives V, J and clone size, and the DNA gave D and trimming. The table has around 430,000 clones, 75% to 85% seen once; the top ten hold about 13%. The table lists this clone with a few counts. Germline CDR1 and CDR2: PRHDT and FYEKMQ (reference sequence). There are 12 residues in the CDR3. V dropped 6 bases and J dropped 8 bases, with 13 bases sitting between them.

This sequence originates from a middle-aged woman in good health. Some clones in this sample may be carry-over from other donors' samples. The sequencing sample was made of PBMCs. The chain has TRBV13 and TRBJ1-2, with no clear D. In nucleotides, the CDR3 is TGTGCCAGCAGTCGGGCCCTAAGGGGCTACACCTTC. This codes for CASSRALRGYTF.